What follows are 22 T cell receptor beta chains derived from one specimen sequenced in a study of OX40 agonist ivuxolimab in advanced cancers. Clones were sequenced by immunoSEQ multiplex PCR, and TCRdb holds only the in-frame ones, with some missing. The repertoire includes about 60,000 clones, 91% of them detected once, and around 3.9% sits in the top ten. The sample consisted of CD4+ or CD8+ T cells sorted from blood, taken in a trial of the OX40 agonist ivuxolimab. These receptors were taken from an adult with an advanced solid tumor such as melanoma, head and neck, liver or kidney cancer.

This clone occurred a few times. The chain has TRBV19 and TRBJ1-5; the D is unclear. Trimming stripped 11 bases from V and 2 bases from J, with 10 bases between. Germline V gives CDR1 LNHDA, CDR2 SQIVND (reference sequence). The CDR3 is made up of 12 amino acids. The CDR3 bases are TGTGCCGCGGGTTTGGGCAATCAGCCCCAGCATTTT. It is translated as CAAGLGNQPQHF.

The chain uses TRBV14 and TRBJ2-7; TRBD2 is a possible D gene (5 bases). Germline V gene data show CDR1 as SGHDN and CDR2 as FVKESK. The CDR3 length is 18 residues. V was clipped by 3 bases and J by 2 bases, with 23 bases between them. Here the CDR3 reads CASSQTRMIEGYTYEQYF. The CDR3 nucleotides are TGTGCCAGCAGCCAGACCAGAATGATAGAGGGCTACACCTACGAGCAGTACTTC.

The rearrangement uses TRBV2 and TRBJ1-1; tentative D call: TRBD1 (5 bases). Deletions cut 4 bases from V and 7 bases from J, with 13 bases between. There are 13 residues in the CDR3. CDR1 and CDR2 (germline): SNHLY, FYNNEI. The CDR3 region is CASSVGRVVEAFF. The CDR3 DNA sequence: TGTGCCAGCAGTGTAGGCAGGGTGGTTGAAGCTTTCTTT.

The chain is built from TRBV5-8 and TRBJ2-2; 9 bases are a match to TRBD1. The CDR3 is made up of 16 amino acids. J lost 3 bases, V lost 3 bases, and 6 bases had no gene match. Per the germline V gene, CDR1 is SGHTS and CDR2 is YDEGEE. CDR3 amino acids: CASSSRRTGDTGELFF. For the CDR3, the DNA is TGTGCCAGCAGCTCCAGGAGGACAGGGGACACCGGGGAGCTGTTTTTT.

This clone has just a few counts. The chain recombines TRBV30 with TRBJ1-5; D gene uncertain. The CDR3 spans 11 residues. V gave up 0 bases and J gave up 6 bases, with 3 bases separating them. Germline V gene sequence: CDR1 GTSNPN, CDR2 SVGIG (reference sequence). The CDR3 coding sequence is TGTGCCTGGAGTGTAGGTCAGCCCCAGCATTTT. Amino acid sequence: CAWSVGQPQHF. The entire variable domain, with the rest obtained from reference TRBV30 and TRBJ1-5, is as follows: SQTIHQWPATLVQPVGSPLSLECTVEGTSNPNLYWYRQAAGRGLQLLFYSVGIGQISSEVPQNLSASRPQDRQFILSSKKLLLSDSGFYLCAWSVGQPQHFGDGTRLSIL.

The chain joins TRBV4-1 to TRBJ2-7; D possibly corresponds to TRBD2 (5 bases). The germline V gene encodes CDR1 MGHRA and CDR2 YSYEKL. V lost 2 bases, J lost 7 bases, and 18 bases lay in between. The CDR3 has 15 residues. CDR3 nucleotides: TGCGCCAGCAGCCAACGTGCAGGAGGCCCCTGGGAGCAGTACGTC. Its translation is CASSQRAGGPWEQYV.

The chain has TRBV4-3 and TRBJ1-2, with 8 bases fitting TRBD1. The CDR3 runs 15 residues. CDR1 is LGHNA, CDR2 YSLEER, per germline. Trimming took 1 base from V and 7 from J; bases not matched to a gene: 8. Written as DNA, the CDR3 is TGCGCCAGCAGCCAAGTGTCATCCAGGGGGCTTGGCTACACCTTC. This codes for CASSQVSSRGLGYTF.

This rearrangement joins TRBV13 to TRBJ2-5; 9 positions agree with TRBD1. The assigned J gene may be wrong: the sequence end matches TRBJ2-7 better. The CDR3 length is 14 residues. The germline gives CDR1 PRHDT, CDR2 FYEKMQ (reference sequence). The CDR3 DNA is TGTGCCAGCAGCCCGGGACAGGGTAAATACGAGCAGTACTTC. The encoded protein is CASSPGQGKYEQYF.

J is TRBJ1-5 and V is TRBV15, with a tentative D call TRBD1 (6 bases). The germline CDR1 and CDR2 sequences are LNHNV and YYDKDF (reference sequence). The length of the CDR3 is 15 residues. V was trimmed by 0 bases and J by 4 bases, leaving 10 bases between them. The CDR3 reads CATSRENRANQPQHF. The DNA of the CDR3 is TGTGCCACCAGCAGAGAGAACAGGGCGAATCAGCCCCAGCATTTT. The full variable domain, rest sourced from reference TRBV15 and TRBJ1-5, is DAMVIQNPRYQVTQFGKPVTLSCSQTLNHNVMYWYQQKSSQAPKLLFHYYDKDFNNEADTPDNFQSRRPNTSFCFLDIRSPGLGDTAMYLCATSRENRANQPQHFGDGTRLSIL.

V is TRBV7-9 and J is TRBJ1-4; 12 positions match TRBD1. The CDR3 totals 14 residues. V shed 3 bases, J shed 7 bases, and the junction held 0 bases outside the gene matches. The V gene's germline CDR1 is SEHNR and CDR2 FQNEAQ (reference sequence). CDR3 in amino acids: CASSLGQGAEKLFF. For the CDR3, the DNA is TGTGCCAGCAGCTTGGGACAGGGGGCTGAAAAACTGTTTTTT.

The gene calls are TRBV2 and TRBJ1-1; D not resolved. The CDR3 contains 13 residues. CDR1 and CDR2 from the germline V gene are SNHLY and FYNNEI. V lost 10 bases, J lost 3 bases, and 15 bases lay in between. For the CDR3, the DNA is TGTGCCACCAACTCTGGTCCGTACACTGAAGCTTTCTTT. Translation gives CATNSGPYTEAFF.

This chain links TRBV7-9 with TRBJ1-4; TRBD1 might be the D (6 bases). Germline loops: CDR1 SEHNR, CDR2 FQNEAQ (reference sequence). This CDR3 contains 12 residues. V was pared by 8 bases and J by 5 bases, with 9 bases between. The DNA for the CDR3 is TGTGCCAGCGGCGGACAGAATGAAAAACTGTTTTTT. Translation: CASGGQNEKLFF.

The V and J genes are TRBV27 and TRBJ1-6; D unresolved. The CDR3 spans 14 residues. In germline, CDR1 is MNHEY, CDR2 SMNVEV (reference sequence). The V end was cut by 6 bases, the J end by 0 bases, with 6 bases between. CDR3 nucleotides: TGTGCCAGCAGGCTGAGCTCCTATAATTCACCCCTCCACTTT. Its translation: CASRLSSYNSPLHF.

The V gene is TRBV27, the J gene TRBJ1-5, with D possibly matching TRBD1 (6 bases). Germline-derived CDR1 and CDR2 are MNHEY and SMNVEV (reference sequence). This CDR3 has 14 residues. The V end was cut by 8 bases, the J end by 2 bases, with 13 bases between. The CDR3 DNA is TGTGCCAGCTCCCCGGGGGCCGGCAATCAGCCCCAGCATTTT. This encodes CASSPGAGNQPQHF.

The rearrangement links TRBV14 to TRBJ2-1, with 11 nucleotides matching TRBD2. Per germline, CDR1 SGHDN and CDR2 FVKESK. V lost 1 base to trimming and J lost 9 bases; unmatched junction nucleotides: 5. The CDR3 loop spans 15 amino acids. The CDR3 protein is CASSQVTSGKIEQFF. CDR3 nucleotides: TGTGCCAGCAGCCAAGTGACTAGCGGGAAAATTGAGCAGTTCTTC.

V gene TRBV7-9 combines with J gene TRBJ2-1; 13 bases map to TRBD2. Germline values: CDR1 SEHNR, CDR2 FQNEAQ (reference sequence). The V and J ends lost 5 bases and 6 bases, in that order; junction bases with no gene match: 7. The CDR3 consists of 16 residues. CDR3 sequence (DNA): TGTGCCAGCAGCGCGACTAGCGGGGGGTCTTTCAATGAGCAGTTCTTC. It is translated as CASSATSGGSFNEQFF.

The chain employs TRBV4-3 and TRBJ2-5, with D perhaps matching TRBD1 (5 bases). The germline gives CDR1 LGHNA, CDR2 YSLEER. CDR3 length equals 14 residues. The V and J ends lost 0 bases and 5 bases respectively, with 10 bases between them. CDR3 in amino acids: CASSQEWGPETQYF. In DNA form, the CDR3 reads TGCGCCAGCAGCCAAGAGTGGGGCCCGGAGACCCAGTACTTC.

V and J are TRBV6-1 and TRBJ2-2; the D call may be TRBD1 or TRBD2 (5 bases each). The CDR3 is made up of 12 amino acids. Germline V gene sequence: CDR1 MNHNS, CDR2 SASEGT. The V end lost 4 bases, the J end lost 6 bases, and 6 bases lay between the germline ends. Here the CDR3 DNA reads TGTGCCAGCAGTGGGGGGTCCGGGGAGCTGTTTTTT. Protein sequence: CASSGGSGELFF.

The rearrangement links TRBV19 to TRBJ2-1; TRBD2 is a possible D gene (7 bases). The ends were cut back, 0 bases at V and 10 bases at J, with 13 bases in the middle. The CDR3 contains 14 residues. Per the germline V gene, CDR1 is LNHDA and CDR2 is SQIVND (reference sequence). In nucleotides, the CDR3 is TGTGCCAGTAGTATAGACCCCAGGGGAGGGGAGCAGTTCTTC. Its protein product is CASSIDPRGGEQFF.

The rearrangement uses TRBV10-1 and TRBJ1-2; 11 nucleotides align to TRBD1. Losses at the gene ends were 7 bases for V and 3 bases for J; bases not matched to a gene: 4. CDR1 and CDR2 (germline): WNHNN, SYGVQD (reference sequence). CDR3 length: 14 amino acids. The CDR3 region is CASKPGQGDYGYTF. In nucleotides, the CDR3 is TGCGCCAGCAAACCGGGACAGGGGGACTATGGCTACACCTTC.

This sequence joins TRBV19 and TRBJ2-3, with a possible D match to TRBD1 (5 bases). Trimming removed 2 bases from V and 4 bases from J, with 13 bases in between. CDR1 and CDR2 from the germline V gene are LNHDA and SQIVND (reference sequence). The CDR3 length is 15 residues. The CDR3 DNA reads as TGTGCCAGTAGTATATTCGACAGTCGCCCAGATACGCAGTATTTT. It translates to CASSIFDSRPDTQYF.

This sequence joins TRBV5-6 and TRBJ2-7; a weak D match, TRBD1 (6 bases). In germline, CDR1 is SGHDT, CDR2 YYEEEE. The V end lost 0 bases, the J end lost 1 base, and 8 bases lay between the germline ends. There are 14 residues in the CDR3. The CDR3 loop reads CASSLDRESYEQYF. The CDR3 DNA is TGTGCCAGCAGCTTGGACAGGGAGTCCTACGAGCAGTACTTC.